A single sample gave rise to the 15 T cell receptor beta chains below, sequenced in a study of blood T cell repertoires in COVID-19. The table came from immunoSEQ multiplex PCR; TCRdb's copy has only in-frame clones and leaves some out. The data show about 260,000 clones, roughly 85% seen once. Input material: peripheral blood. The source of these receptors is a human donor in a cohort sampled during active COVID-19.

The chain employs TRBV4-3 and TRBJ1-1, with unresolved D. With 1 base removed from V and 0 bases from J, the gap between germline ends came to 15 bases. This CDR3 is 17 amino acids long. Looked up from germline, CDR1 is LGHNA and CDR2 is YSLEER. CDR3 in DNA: TGCGCCAGCAGCCAAGCGGTGGCAGCGAACTTGAACACTGAAGCTTTCTTT. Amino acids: CASSQAVAANLNTEAFF.

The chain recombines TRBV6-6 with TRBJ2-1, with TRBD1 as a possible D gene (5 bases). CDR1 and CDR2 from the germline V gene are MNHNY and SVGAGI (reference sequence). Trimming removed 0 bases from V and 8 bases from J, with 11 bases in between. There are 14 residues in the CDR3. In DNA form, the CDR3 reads TGTGCCAGCAGTTACTCGAGTAGGGGCGATGAGCAGTTCTTC. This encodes CASSYSSRGDEQFF.

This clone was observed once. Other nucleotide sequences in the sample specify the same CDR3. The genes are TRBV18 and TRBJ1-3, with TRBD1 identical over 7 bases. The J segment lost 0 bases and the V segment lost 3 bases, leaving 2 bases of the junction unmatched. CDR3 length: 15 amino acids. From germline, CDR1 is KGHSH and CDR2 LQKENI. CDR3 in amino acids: CASSPTGNSGNTIYF. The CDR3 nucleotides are TGTGCCAGCTCACCGACAGGGAACTCTGGAAACACCATATATTTT.

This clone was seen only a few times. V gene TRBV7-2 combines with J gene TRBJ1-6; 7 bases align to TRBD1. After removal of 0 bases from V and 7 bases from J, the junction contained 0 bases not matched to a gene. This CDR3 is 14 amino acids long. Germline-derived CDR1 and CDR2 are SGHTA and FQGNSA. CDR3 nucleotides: TGTGCCAGCAGCTTAGCACAGGGGAATTCACCCCTCCACTTT. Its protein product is CASSLAQGNSPLHF.

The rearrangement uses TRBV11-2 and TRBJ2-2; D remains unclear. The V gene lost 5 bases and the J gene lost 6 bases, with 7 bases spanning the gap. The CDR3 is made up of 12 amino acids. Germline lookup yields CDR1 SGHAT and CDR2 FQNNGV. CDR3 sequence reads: CASSPVPGELFF. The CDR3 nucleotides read TGTGCCAGCAGCCCCGTCCCCGGGGAGCTGTTTTTT.

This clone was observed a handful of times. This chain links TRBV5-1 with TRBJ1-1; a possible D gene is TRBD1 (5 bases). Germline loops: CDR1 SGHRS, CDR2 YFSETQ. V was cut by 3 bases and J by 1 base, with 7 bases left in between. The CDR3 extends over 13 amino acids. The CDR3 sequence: CASSSQGNTEAFF. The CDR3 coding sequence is TGCGCCAGCAGCTCTCAGGGGAACACTGAAGCTTTCTTT.

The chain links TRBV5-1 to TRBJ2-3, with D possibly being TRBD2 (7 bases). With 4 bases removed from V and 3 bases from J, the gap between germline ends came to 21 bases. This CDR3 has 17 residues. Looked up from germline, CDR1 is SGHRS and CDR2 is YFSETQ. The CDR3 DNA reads TGCGCCAGCAGCCAACAACCACGGGGGGCAGGAACAGATACGCAGTATTTT. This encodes CASSQQPRGAGTDTQYF.

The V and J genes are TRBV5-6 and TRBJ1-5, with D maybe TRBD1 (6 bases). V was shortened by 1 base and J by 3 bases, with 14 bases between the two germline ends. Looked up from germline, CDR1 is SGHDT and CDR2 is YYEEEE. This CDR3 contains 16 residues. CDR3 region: CASSLRGGNINQPQHF. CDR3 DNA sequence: TGTGCCAGCAGCTTGAGAGGGGGAAATATCAATCAGCCCCAGCATTTT.

The CDR3 reads CASSPRGQDYGYTF. The CDR3 bases are TGTGCCAGCAGCCCGAGGGGACAAGACTATGGCTACACCTTC. The V and J genes are TRBV5-6 and TRBJ1-2; D is possibly TRBD1 (6 bases). With 4 bases removed from V and 3 bases from J, the gap between germline ends came to 13 bases. CDR3 length: 14 residues. Germline V gene lookup returns CDR1 SGHDT and CDR2 YYEEEE.

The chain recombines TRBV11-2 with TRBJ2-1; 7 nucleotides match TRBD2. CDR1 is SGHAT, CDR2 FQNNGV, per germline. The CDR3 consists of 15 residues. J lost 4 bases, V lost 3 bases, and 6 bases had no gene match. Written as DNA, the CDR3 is TGTGCCAGCAGCTTTGGTTCTAGCGGATACAATGAGCAGTTCTTC. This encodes CASSFGSSGYNEQFF.

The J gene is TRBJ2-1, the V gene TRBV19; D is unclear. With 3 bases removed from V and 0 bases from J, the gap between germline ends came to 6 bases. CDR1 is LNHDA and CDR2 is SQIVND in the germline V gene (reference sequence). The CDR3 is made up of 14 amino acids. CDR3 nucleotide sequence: TGTGCCAGTAGTATTCCCGGCTCCTACAATGAGCAGTTCTTC. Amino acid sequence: CASSIPGSYNEQFF.

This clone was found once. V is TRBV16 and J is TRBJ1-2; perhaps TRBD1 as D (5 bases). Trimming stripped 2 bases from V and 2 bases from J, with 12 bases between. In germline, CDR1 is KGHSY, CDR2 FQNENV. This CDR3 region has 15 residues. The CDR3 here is CASSQAGGGNYGYTF. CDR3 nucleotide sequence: TGTGCCAGCAGCCAAGCCGGGGGGGGAAACTATGGCTACACCTTC.

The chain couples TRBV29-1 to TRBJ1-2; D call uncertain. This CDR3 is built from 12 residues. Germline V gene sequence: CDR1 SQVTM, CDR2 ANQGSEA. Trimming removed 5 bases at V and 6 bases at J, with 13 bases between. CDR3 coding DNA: TGCAGCGTTCTGAACGGGGAAGATGGCTACACCTTC. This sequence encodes CSVLNGEDGYTF.

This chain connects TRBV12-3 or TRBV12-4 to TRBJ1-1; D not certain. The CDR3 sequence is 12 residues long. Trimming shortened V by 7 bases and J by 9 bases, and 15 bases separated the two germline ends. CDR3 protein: CASTRTLAKAFF. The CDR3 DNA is TGTGCCAGCACTAGAACCCTCGCAAAAGCTTTCTTT.

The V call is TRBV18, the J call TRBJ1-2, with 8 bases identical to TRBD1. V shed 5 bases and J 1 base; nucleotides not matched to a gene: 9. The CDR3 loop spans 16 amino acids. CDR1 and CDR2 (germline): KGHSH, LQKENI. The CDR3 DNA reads TGTGCCAGCTCAGCCACGGGACAGGTATTTAACTATGGCTACACCTTC. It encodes CASSATGQVFNYGYTF. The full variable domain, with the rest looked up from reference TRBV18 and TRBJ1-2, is NAGVMQNPRHLVRRRGQEARLRCSPMKGHSHVYWYRQLPEEGLKFMVYLQKENIIDESGMPKERFSAEFPKEGPSILRIQQVVRGDSAAYFCASSATGQVFNYGYTFGSGTRLTVV.